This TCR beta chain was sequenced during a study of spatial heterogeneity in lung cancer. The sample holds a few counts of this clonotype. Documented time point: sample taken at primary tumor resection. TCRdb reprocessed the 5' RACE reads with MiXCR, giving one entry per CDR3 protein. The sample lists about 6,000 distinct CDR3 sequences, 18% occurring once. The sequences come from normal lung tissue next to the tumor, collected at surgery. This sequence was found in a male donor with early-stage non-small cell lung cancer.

CDR3 bases: TGTGCCACGAAGGACAGGGGAGATACGCAGTATTTT. Translating it yields CATKDRGDTQYF. V and J are TRBV10-3 and TRBJ2-3; TRBD1 aligns across 9 bases. CDR3 length: 12 amino acids. Germline assignment: CDR1 ENHRY and CDR2 SYGVKD. V shed 10 bases, J shed 5 bases, and the junction held 4 bases outside the gene matches.